Reported below is one T cell receptor beta chain. Its antigen is as yet unknown. These data are taken from a study of CD8+ T cells in alopecia areata. In each case, RNA was isolated and then reverse transcribed into cDNA as the sequencing template. The method was immunoSEQ multiplex PCR; TCRdb's version includes in-frame clones alone and lacks a portion of them. The sample records fewer than 110,000 clones, about 83% being singletons. The CDR3 covers 15 residues. Germline CDR1 is SGHNT and CDR2 is YYREEE (reference sequence). V dropped 4 bases and J dropped 5; count of bases not matched to a gene: 11. Study-wide points: In blood and scalp, many expanded lesional clones persisted during tofacitinib.

The treatment denotes: oral pan-JAK inhibitor, 5-10 mg twice daily. This receptor was obtained from a human donor with alopecia areata. Sequences were derived from CD8+ T cells sorted from blood, sampled at week 24, from a patient treated with tofacitinib. The chain couples TRBV5-4 to TRBJ2-5, with 7 positions matching TRBD2. The CDR3 region has the DNA TGTGCCAGCAGCGTCCGGGACTACGGTGGGGAGACCCAGTACTTC. It is translated as CASSVRDYGGETQYF.